This entry lists 9 T cell receptor beta chains sequenced from one sample in a study of blood T cells in healthy people across ages. Combining a sample-barcoded 5' primer with a J-beta primer mix, a second PCR ran for roughly 7 to 11 cycles. TCRdb re-called the 5' RACE reads with MiXCR, one entry per CDR3 protein. The data show around 1.5 million distinct CDR3 sequences, roughly a third seen once. Sequencing was performed on blood. These receptor sequences come from a woman in her 30s in good health.

The chain carries TRBV12-3 or TRBV12-4 and TRBJ1-1; D is unresolved. The V and J ends lost 1 base and 11 bases respectively, with 8 bases between them. This CDR3 contains 11 residues. The CDR3 nucleotides are TGTGCCAGCAGTTTAGATTGGGAGGCTTTCTTT. Residues: CASSLDWEAFF.

This clonotype showed up just a few times. V is TRBV20-1 and J is TRBJ1-6; D uncertain. The CDR3 is made up of 12 amino acids. Trimming removed 3 bases at V and 7 bases at J, with 7 bases between. CDR1 and CDR2 from the germline V gene are DFQATT and SNEGSKA (reference sequence). CDR3 sequence: CSARLANSPLHF. The CDR3 bases are TGCAGTGCTAGGCTCGCGAATTCACCCCTCCACTTT.

This clonotype has a handful of counts. The gene calls are TRBV6-2 or TRBV6-3 and TRBJ2-7; 7 bases agree with TRBD2. Per the germline V gene, CDR1 is MNHEY and CDR2 is SVGEGT. CDR3 length equals 14 residues. V trimming: 1 base; J trimming: 7 bases; junction bases outside the gene matches: 7. The CDR3 coding sequence is TGTGCCAGCAGTTACTTTGCGGGAGCAGATGAGCAGTACTTC. It is translated as CASSYFAGADEQYF.

This rearrangement joins TRBV5-8 to TRBJ1-5; D is uncertain. Germline V gene data show CDR1 as SGHTS and CDR2 as YDEGEE. Between the trimmed V and J ends, which lost 6 bases and 2 bases, there was a span of 12 bases. The CDR3 loop spans 14 amino acids. In nucleotides, the CDR3 is TGTGCCAGCACCCGGAGGACGGGCAATCAGCCCCAGCATTTT. Protein: CASTRRTGNQPQHF.

This clonotype was picked up a small number of times. The chain couples TRBV2 to TRBJ2-7, with D possibly TRBD1 on 5 matching bases. The germline V gene has CDR1 SNHLY and CDR2 FYNNEI. V shed 7 bases and J shed 2 bases, with 21 bases lying between them. The CDR3 loop spans 16 amino acids. CDR3 DNA: TGTGCCAGCAAAGGCCCCGGACAAGGAGAGACCTACGAGCAGTACTTC. This translates into CASKGPGQGETYEQYF.

This clonotype has ten or more counts. This sequence joins TRBV10-3 and TRBJ1-1; 9 bases agree with TRBD1. Per the germline V gene, CDR1 is ENHRY and CDR2 is SYGVKD. Unmatched junction bases numbered 0, after V lost 0 bases and J lost 4 bases. CDR3 size: 14 residues. This CDR3 reads CAISESTGGTEAFF. Written as DNA, the CDR3 is TGTGCCATCAGTGAGTCGACAGGGGGCACTGAAGCTTTCTTT.

V usage is TRBV19 and J usage is TRBJ1-2; 10 bases align to TRBD1. The CDR3 totals 14 residues. Unmatched junction bases numbered 5, after V lost 6 bases and J lost 4 bases. From germline, CDR1 is LNHDA and CDR2 SQIVND (reference sequence). DNA for the CDR3: TGTGCCAGTAGGAGGGGACAGGGGAGCTATGGCTACACCTTC. Amino acid sequence: CASRRGQGSYGYTF.

In its sample, this clonotype was seen a few times. The rearrangement uses TRBV7-2 and TRBJ2-1; the match to TRBD2 covers 10 bases. The CDR3 spans 16 residues. The germline V gene encodes CDR1 SGHTA and CDR2 FQGNSA. The V segment lost 2 bases and the J segment 10 bases; nucleotides outside the gene matches: 11. The CDR3 sequence: CASSLTRLAGFGEQFF. CDR3 nucleotide sequence: TGTGCCAGCAGCTTAACCCGACTAGCGGGCTTCGGGGAGCAGTTCTTC.

This clonotype has only a few counts. The chain uses TRBV15 and TRBJ2-5, with TRBD1 matching 8 bases. CDR3 size: 15 residues. The trim removed 5 bases at V and 5 bases at J, leaving 10 bases unmatched. Germline CDR1 is LNHNV and CDR2 is YYDKDF (reference sequence). The CDR3 loop is CATSWAGGREETQYF. The CDR3 nucleotides read TGTGCCACCAGCTGGGCAGGGGGCCGGGAGGAGACCCAGTACTTC.